One and the same sample provided the 14 T cell receptor beta chains below, sequenced in a study of cytomegalovirus exposure and HLA in healthy donors (dated by TCRdb to the late 2010s). The library was generated by the immunoSEQ multiplex PCR assay. The multiplex PCR relied on a mix of 60 forward primers for TCR Vbeta segments and 13 reverse primers for TCR Jbeta segments. TCRdb carries this immuneACCESS record with in-frame sequences only. Its versions omit some clonotypes, under half of them owing to an unresolved V gene in the studies checked, with the rest unexplained. The sample table holds about 190,000 clones, of which roughly 12% were seen once. Less than 8.5% of the sample is held by the ten biggest clonotypes. The sequenced sample consisted of PBMCs. Receptors originate from a man aged 50-60 years in good health and CMV-seropositive.

This clone has only a few counts. CDR3 in DNA: TGTGCCAGGATGTGGCGGGTACGCGAGACCCAGTACTTC. Translated, it gives CARMWRVRETQYF. This chain joins TRBV21-1 and TRBJ2-5; the D call of TRBD2 is as the table states it, not checked on the DNA. TRBV21-1 counts as a pseudogene. The CDR3 consists of 13 residues.

The V gene is TRBV29-1, the J gene TRBJ1-2; D possibly corresponds to TRBD1 (6 bases). There are 12 residues in the CDR3. The germline CDR1 and CDR2 sequences are SQVTM and ANQGSEA. Deletions cut 4 bases from V and 5 bases from J, with 11 bases between. DNA of the CDR3: TGCAGCGTTGGGACAGCCTCTTATGGCTACACCTTC. It specifies CSVGTASYGYTF.

The chain has TRBV4-1 and TRBJ2-2; the D gene is possibly TRBD2 (6 bases). The V gene lost 0 bases and the J gene lost 4 bases, with 18 bases spanning the gap. The CDR3 length is 18 residues. CDR1 is MGHRA and CDR2 is YSYEKL in the germline V gene. The DNA for the CDR3 is TGCGCCAGCAGCCAAGAGACTAGTCCGACAGCGCTCACCGGGGAGCTGTTTTTT. Protein: CASSQETSPTALTGELFF.

On this clone itself: Other nucleotide sequences from this sample produce the same CDR3. The chain joins TRBV7-9 to TRBJ1-1; D is perhaps TRBD1 (6 bases). Germline CDR1 and CDR2: SEHNR and FQNEAQ (reference sequence). Trimming shortened V by 3 bases and J by 1 base, and 12 bases separated the two germline ends. The CDR3 is 15 amino acids. CDR3 amino acids: CASSLGDNSNTEAFF. For the CDR3, the DNA is TGTGCCAGCAGCTTGGGGGACAATTCGAACACTGAAGCTTTCTTT.

The sample holds a few counts of this clone. This rearrangement joins TRBV2 to TRBJ1-2, with D possibly matching TRBD1 (6 bases). The CDR3 is 14 amino acids. Trimming shortened V by 1 base and J by 6 bases, and 12 bases separated the two germline ends. CDR1 and CDR2 (germline): SNHLY, FYNNEI. Here the CDR3 reads CASSEDRVIHGYTF. The CDR3 coding sequence is TGTGCCAGCAGTGAAGACAGGGTCATTCATGGCTACACCTTC.

The V and J genes are TRBV5-1 and TRBJ1-1, with D maybe TRBD1 (5 bases). Germline loops: CDR1 SGHRS, CDR2 YFSETQ. CDR3 length equals 16 residues. Trimming stripped 0 bases from V and 0 bases from J, with 12 bases between. CDR3 DNA sequence: TGCGCCAGCAGCTTGGCCCGGGGGGGTATGAACACTGAAGCTTTCTTT. It is translated as CASSLARGGMNTEAFF. Complete variable domain (other parts from reference TRBV5-1 and TRBJ1-1): KAGVTQTPRYLIKTRGQQVTLSCSPISGHRSVSWYQQTPGQGLQFLFEYFSETQRNKGNFPGRFSGRQFSNSRSEMNVSTLELGDSALYLCASSLARGGMNTEAFFGQGTRLTVV.

This clone was seen a few times. The rearrangement joins TRBV9 to TRBJ2-1, with TRBD1 matching over 9 bases. Per germline, CDR1 SGDLS and CDR2 YYNGEE. The CDR3 runs to 15 residues. Germline trimming cut 0 bases from V and 4 bases from J; bases unmatched to any gene: 2. The CDR3 bases are TGTGCCAGCAGCGTAGGGGACAGGGATTACAATGAGCAGTTCTTC. The encoded protein is CASSVGDRDYNEQFF.

The chain couples TRBV6-6 to TRBJ2-2; TRBD1 aligns across 7 bases. With V trimmed by 10 bases and J by 4 bases, 9 bases remained unmatched. The length of the CDR3 is 14 residues. Germline-derived CDR1 and CDR2 are MNHNY and SVGAGI (reference sequence). This CDR3 is CATTGTVPTGELFF. The CDR3 DNA is TGTGCCACCACCGGGACAGTACCCACCGGGGAGCTGTTTTTT.

This clone was observed a handful of times. The chain has TRBV28 and TRBJ1-2, with a weak D call TRBD1 (5 bases). CDR1 and CDR2 from the germline V gene are MDHEN and SYDVKM. This CDR3 contains 12 residues. The V end lost 7 bases, the J end lost 2 bases, and 8 bases lay between the germline ends. CDR3 DNA sequence: TGTGCCAGCACCCCAGGGAACTATGGCTACACCTTC. Protein sequence: CASTPGNYGYTF.

The CDR3 sequence is CATSRPRTADEKLFF. The CDR3 nucleotides are TGTGCCACCAGCAGACCGAGGACAGCCGATGAAAAACTGTTTTTT. The chain carries TRBV15 and TRBJ1-4, with a tentative D call TRBD1 (6 bases). Germline V lookup: CDR1 LNHNV, CDR2 YYDKDF (reference sequence). V was shortened by 2 bases and J by 6 bases, with 13 bases between the two germline ends. This CDR3 contains 15 residues.

CDR3 sequence: CASSLYTRTAYGYTF. The CDR3 coding sequence is TGTGCCAGCAGCCTCTATACCAGGACAGCCTATGGCTACACCTTC. This chain connects TRBV7-9 to TRBJ1-2, with a tentative D call TRBD1 (6 bases). V was cut by 5 bases and J by 4 bases, with 17 bases left in between. This CDR3 spans 15 amino acids. Per the germline V gene, CDR1 is SEHNR and CDR2 is FQNEAQ (reference sequence).

This clone has just a few counts. The chain has TRBV7-6 and TRBJ2-7, with 8 bases identical to TRBD2. Trimming at V came to 5 bases and at J to 3 bases, leaving 6 bases not matched to a gene. CDR3 size: 14 residues. The V gene's germline CDR1 is SGHVS and CDR2 FNYEAQ. Here the CDR3 reads CASSPGTRVYEQYF. The DNA of the CDR3 is TGTGCCAGCAGCCCCGGGACTAGGGTCTACGAGCAGTACTTC.

There are a few counts of this clone. V usage is TRBV18 and J usage is TRBJ2-3; D remains ambiguous. Looked up from germline, CDR1 is KGHSH and CDR2 is LQKENI. V lost 4 bases, J lost 1 base, and 6 bases lay in between. CDR3 length equals 13 residues. CDR3: CASSLRGTDTQYF. For the CDR3, the DNA is TGTGCCAGCTCACTGCGAGGCACAGATACGCAGTATTTT.

Here the CDR3 DNA reads TGTGCCAGCAGCTTGACCGGGAACAAAGGCTACACCTTC. Translation: CASSLTGNKGYTF. The chain joins TRBV7-9 to TRBJ1-2; D is unresolved. CDR3 length equals 13 residues. V gave up 3 bases and J gave up 8 bases, with 13 bases separating them. CDR1 and CDR2 (germline): SEHNR, FQNEAQ (reference sequence).